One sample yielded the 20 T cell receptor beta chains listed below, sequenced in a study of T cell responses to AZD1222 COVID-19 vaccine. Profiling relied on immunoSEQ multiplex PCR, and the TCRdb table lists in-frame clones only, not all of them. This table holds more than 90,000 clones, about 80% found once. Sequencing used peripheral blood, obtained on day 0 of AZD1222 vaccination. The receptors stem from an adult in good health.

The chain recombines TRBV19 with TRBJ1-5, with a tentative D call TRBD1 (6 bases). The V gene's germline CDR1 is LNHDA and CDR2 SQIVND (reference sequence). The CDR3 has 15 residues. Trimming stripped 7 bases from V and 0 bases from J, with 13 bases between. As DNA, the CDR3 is TGTGCCAGTACGGGGGCTTTCTATAGCAATCAGCCCCAGCATTTT. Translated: CASTGAFYSNQPQHF.

CDR3 sequence reads: CASSLGGGLRYGYTF. Here the CDR3 DNA reads TGTGCCAGCAGCTTGGGAGGGGGCTTGAGGTATGGCTACACCTTC. The J gene is TRBJ1-2, the V gene TRBV5-4, with 7 positions matching TRBD1. The CDR3 extends over 15 amino acids. In germline, CDR1 is SGHNT, CDR2 YYREEE (reference sequence). V was pared by 0 bases and J by 5 bases, with 7 bases of the junction left unmatched.

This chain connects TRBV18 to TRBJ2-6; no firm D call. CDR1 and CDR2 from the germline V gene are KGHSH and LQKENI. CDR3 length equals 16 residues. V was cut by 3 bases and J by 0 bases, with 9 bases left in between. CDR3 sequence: CASSPRPSSGANVLTF. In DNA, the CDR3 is TGTGCCAGCTCACCCCGACCGAGCTCTGGGGCCAACGTCCTGACTTTC.

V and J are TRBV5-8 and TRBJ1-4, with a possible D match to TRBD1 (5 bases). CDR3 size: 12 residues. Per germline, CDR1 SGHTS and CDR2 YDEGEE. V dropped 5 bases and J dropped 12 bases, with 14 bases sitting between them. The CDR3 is CASSSLGVELFF. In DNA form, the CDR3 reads TGTGCCAGCAGTTCACTGGGGGTAGAACTGTTTTTT.

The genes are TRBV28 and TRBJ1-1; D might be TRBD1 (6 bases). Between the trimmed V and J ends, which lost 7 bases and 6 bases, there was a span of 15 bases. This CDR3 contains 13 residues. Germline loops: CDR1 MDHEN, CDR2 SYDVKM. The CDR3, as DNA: TGTGCCAGCACCCCCACCACAGGGTCTGAAGCTTTCTTT. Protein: CASTPTTGSEAFF.

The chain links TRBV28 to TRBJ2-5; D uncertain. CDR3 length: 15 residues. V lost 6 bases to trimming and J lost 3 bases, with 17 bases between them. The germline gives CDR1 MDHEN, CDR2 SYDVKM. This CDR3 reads CASSRMGNWEETQYF. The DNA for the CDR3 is TGTGCCAGCAGCCGAATGGGAAATTGGGAAGAGACCCAGTACTTC.

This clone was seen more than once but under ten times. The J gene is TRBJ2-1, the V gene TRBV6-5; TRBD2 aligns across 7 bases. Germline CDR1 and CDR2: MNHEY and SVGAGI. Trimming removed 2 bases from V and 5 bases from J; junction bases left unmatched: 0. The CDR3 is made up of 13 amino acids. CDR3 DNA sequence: TGTGCCAGCAGTTACCGGGGGGACAATGAGCAGTTCTTC. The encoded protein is CASSYRGDNEQFF.

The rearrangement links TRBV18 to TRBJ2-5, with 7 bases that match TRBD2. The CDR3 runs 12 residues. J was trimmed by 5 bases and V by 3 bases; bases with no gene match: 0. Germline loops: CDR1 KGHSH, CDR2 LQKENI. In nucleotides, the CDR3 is TGTGCCAGCTCACCGGGAGGGGAGACCCAGTACTTC. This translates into CASSPGGETQYF.

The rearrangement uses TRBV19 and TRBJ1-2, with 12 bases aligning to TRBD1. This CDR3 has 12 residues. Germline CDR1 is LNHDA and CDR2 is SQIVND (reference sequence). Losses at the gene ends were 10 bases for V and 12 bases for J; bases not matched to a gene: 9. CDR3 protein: CAIRGTGGADTF. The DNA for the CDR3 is TGTGCCATCCGGGGGACAGGGGGCGCAGACACCTTC.

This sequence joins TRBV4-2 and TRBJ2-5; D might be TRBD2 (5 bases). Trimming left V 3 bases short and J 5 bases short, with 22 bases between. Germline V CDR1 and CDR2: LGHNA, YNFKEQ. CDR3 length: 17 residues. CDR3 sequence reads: CASSQGPLLVGWETQYF. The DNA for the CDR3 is TGTGCCAGCAGCCAGGGCCCCCTACTAGTAGGGTGGGAGACCCAGTACTTC.

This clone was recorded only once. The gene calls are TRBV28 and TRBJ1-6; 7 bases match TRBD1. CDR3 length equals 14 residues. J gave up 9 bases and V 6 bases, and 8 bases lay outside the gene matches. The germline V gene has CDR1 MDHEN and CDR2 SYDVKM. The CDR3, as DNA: TGTGCCAGCAGCTCACAGGGGCTCCTTTCACCCCTCCACTTT. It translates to CASSSQGLLSPLHF.

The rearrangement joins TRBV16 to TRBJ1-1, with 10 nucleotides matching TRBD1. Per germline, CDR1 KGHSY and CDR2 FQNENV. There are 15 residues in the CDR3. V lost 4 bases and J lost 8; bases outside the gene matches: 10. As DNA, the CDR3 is TGTGCCAGCAGCCCACCGGGGACAGGGGAGTCGGAAGCTTTCTTT. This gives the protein CASSPPGTGESEAFF.

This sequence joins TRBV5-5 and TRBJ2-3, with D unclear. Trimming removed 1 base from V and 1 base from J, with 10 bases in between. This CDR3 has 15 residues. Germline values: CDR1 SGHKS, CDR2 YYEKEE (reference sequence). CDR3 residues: CASSLTASGTDTQYF. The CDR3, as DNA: TGTGCCAGCAGCTTGACCGCTTCAGGCACAGATACGCAGTATTTT.

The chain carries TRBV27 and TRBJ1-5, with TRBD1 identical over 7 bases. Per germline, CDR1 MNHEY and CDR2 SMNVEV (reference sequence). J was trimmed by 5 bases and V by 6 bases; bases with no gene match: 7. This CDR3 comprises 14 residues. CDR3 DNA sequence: TGTGCCAGCAGGAGAGGGGGCGGGCATCAGCCCCAGCATTTT. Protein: CASRRGGGHQPQHF.

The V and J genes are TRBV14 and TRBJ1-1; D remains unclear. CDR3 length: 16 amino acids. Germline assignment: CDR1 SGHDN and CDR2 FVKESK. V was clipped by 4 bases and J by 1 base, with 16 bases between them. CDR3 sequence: CASSLLWKGRNTEAFF. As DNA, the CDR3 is TGTGCCAGCAGCCTCCTTTGGAAAGGCCGGAACACTGAAGCTTTCTTT.

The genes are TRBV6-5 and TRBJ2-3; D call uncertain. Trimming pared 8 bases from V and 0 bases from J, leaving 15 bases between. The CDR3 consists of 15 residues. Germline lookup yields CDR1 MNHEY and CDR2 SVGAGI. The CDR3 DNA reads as TGTGCCAGCGCCCGTTTTCCGGCCAGCACAGATACGCAGTATTTT. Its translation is CASARFPASTDTQYF.

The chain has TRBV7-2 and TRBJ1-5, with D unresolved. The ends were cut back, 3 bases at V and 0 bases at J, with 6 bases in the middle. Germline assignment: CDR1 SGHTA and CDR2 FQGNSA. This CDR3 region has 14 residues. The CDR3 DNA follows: TGTGCCAGCAGCTTGTCACATAGCAATCAGCCCCAGCATTTT. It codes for CASSLSHSNQPQHF.

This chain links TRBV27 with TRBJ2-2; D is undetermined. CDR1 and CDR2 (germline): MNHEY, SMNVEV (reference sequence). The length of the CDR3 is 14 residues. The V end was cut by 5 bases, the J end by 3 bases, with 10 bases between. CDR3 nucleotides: TGTGCCAGCAGTGCCGCGATGGACACCGGGGAGCTGTTTTTT. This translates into CASSAAMDTGELFF.

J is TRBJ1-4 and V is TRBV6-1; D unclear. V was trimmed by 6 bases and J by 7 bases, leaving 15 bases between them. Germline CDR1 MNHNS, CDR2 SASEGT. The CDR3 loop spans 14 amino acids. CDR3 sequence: CASRMDGGGEKLFF. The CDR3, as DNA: TGTGCCAGCAGAATGGACGGAGGAGGTGAAAAACTGTTTTTT.

In nucleotides, the CDR3 is TGTGCCAGTAGTATAGAGGGACAGAGTGAAGCTTTCTTT. Its translation is CASSIEGQSEAFF. J is TRBJ1-1 and V is TRBV19, with 7 bases aligning to TRBD1. Germline CDR1 LNHDA, CDR2 SQIVND (reference sequence). The CDR3 sequence is 13 residues long. Trimming cost V 0 bases and J 7 bases; bases outside gene matches: 2.